This TCR beta chain was identified during a study of beta chain features in type 1 diabetes. Turning to the study itself: Across the samples, over 85 million sorted cells were examined in total.

There are a few counts of this clone. Its antigen is undetermined. Sequencing targeted expressed TCRB transcripts, as all isolated RNA had been reverse transcribed. Generated by immunoSEQ multiplex PCR, the TCRdb table keeps only in-frame clones and is missing some. The repertoire holds 130,000 or so clones, with roughly 15% as singletons. General study results and limits: It was possible that PCR favored shorter templates, equally so in patients and controls. Shortening that was moderate but significant affected the TCRB CDR3s of Type 1 diabetes patients in all four CD4+ subsets.

The CDR3 length is 12 residues. V lost 6 bases to trimming and J lost 10 bases; unmatched junction nucleotides: 3. The germline V gene has CDR1 LGHNT and CDR2 FRNRAP. Each sorted population was over 98% pure. The sequenced sample was central memory CD4+ T cells from blood. This chain uses TRBV12-5 with TRBJ1-6; TRBD1 matches 7 bases. The receptor was derived from a man in his thirties or forties with type 1 diabetes. The CDR3: CASGTGESPLHF. The CDR3 DNA follows: TGTGCTAGTGGCACAGGGGAATCACCCCTCCACTTT.